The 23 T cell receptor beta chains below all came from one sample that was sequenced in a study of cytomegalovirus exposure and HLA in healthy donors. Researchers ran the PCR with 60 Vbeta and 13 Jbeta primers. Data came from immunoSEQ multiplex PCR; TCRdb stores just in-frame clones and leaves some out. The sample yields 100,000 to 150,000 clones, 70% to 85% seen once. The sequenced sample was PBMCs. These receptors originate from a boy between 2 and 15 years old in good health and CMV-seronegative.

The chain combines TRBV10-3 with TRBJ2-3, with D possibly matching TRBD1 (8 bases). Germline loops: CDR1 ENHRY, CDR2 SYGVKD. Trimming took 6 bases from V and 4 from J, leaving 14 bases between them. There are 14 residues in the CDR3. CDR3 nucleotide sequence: TGTGCCATCAGGGACAGGGAGGGGGCAGATACGCAGTATTTT. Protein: CAIRDREGADTQYF.

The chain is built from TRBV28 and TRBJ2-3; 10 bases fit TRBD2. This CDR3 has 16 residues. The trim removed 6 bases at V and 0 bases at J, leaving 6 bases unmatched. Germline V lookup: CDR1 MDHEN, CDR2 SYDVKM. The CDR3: CASSPRTSGSTDTQYF. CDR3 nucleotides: TGTGCCAGCAGCCCAAGGACTAGCGGAAGCACAGATACGCAGTATTTT.

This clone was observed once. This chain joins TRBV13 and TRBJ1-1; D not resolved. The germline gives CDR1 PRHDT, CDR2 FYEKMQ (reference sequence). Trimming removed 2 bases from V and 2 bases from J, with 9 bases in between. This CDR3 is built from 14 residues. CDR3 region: CASSLPGVNTEAFF. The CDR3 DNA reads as TGTGCCAGCAGCTTACCCGGGGTAAACACTGAAGCTTTCTTT.

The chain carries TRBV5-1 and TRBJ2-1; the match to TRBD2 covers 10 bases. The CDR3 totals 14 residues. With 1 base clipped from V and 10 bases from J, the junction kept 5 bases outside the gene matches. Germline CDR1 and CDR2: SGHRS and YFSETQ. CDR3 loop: CASSLPGLALEQFF. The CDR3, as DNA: TGCGCCAGCAGCTTGCCGGGACTAGCGTTGGAGCAGTTCTTC.

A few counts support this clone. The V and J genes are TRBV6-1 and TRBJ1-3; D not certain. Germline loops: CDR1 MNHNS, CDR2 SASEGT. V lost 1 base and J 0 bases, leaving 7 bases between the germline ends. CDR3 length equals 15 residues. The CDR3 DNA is TGTGCCAGCAGTGAAGTGGCAGGCTCTGGAAACACCATATATTTT. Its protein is CASSEVAGSGNTIYF.

Here the CDR3 reads CASSHPIRGLGGYTF. CDR3 DNA: TGCGCCAGCAGCCATCCGATCAGGGGATTGGGGGGCTACACCTTC. This rearrangement joins TRBV4-1 to TRBJ1-2; D possibly corresponds to TRBD1 (6 bases). The germline V gene has CDR1 MGHRA and CDR2 YSYEKL. This CDR3 is built from 15 residues. Trimming removed 3 bases at V and 8 bases at J, with 19 bases between.

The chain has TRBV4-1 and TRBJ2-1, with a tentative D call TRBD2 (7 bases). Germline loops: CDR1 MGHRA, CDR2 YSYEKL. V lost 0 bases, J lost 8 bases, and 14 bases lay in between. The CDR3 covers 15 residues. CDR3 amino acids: CASSQENRGGDEQFF. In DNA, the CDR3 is TGCGCCAGCAGCCAAGAGAATAGAGGGGGGGATGAGCAGTTCTTC.

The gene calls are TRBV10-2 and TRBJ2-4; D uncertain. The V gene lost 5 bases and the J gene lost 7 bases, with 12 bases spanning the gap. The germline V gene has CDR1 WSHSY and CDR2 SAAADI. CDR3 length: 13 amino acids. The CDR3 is CASSSSIENIQYF. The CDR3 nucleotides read TGCGCCAGCAGTTCCTCGATAGAGAACATTCAGTACTTC.

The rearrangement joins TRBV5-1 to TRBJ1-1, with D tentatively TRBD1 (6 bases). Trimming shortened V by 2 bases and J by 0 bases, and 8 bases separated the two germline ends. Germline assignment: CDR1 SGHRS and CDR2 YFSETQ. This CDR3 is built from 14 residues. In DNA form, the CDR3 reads TGCGCCAGCAGCTTATCAGGGGTGAACACTGAAGCTTTCTTT. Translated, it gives CASSLSGVNTEAFF.

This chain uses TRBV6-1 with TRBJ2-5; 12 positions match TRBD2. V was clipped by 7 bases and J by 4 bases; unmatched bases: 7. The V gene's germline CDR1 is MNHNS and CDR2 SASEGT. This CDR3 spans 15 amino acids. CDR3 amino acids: CASTVLAGGVETQYF. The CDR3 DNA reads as TGTGCCAGCACCGTCCTAGCGGGGGGGGTAGAGACCCAGTACTTC.

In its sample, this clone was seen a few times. As DNA, the CDR3 is TGTGCCAGCAGTGAAGATCCGGGGGGCTACACCTTC. This gives the protein CASSEDPGGYTF. The genes are TRBV2 and TRBJ1-2; D remains ambiguous. This CDR3 comprises 12 residues. The V gene lost 1 base and the J gene lost 8 bases, with 8 bases spanning the gap. CDR1 and CDR2 from the germline V gene are SNHLY and FYNNEI.

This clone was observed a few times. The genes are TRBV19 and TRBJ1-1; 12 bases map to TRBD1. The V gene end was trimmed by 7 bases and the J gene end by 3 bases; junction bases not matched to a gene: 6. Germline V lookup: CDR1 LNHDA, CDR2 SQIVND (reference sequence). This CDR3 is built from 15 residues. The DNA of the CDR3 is TGTGCCAGTATCCCGGGACAGGGGGCCGACACTGAAGCTTTCTTT. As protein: CASIPGQGADTEAFF.

CDR3 amino acids: CASSSIRGSGGPSSYEQYF. The CDR3 region has the DNA TGTGCCAGCAGCTCGATCCGAGGAAGCGGGGGACCCAGCTCCTACGAGCAGTACTTC. This chain joins TRBV7-2 and TRBJ2-7; 8 bases line up with TRBD2. V shed 4 bases, J shed 0 bases, and the junction held 17 bases outside the gene matches. CDR3 length: 19 residues. From germline, CDR1 is SGHTA and CDR2 FQGNSA. Full variable domain (outside the CDR3, taken from reference TRBV7-2 and TRBJ2-7): GAGVSQSPSNKVTEKGKDVELRCDPISGHTALYWYRQSLGQGLEFLIYFQGNSAPDKSGLPSDRFSAERTGGSVSTLTIQRTQQEDSAVYLCASSSIRGSGGPSSYEQYFGPGTRLTVT.

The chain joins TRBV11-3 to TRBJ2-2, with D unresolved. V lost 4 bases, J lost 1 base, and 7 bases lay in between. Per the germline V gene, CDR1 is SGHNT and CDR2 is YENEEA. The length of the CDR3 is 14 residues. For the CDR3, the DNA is TGTGCCAGCAGCTCGTTCCGGAACACCGGGGAGCTGTTTTTT. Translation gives CASSSFRNTGELFF.

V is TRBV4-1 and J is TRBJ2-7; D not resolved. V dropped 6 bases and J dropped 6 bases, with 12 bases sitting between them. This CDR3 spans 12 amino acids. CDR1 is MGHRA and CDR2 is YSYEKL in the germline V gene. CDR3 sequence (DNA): TGCGCCAGCAGTGACAATACCCGCGAGCAGTACTTC. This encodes CASSDNTREQYF.

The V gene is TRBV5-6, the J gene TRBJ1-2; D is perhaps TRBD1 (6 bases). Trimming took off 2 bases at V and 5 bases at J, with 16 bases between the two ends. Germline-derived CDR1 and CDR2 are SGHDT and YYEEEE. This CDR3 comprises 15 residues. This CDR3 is CASSFWPGVAYGYTF. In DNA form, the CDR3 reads TGTGCCAGCAGCTTCTGGCCAGGGGTTGCGTATGGCTACACCTTC.

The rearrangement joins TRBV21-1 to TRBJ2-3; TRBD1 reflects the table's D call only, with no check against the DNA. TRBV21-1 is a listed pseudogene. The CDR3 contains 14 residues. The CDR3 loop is CASFPGQGADTQYF. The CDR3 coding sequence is TGTGCCAGTTTCCCGGGACAGGGAGCAGATACGCAGTATTTT.

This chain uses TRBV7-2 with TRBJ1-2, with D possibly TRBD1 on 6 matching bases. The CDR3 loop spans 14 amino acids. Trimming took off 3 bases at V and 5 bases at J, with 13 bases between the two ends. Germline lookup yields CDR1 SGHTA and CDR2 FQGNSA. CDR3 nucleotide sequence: TGTGCCAGCAGCTTCCTTGAACAGGGATATGGCTACACCTTC. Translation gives CASSFLEQGYGYTF.

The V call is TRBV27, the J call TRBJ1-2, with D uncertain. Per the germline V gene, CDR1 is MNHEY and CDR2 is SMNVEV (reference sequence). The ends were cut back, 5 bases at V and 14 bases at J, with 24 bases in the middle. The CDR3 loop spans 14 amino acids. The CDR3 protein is CASSPSFPGSLSTF. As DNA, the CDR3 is TGTGCCAGCAGTCCTAGCTTCCCGGGATCCCTTTCGACCTTC.

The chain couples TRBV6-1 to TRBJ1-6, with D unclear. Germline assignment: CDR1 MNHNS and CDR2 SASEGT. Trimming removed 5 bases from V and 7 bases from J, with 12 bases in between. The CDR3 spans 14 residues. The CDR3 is CASSSETGNSPLHF. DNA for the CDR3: TGTGCCAGCAGTTCAGAGACTGGGAATTCACCCCTCCACTTT.

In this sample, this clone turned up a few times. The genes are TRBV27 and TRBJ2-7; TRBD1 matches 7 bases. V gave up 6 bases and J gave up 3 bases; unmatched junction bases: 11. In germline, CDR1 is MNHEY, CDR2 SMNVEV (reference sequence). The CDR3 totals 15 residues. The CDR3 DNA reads TGTGCCAGCAGACTATCGGGACAGAGTCACTACGAGCAGTACGTC. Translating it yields CASRLSGQSHYEQYV.

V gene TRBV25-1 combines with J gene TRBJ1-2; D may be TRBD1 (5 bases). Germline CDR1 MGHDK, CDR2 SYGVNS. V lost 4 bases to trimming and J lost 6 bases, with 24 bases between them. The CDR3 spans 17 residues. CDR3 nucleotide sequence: TGTGCCAGCAGTGCTGGAGGGGCCGATGGGGAGGTGGATGGCTACACCTTC. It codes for CASSAGGADGEVDGYTF.

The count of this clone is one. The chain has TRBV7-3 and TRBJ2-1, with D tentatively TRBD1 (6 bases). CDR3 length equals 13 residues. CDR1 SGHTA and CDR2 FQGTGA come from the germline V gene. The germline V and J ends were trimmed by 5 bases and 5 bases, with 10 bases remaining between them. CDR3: CASSIWTDNEQFF. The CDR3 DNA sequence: TGTGCCAGCAGCATCTGGACAGACAATGAGCAGTTCTTC.